The clone carrying this TCR beta chain was counted at least ten times. Antigen: not known. The sample originates from a study of T cells after yellow fever vaccination. Study information: Fractions containing few cells were prepared with SMART-Seq v4 Ultra Low Input. Findings and caveats of the study: Most clones from primary vaccination resurfaced after the booster (about 96% CD4, 70% to 90% CD8).

Trimming left V 5 bases short and J 7 bases short, with 23 bases between. Germline assignment: CDR1 SEHNR and CDR2 FQNEAQ (reference sequence). The CDR3 has 16 amino acids. TCRdb used MiXCR to reprocess the 5' RACE reads, holding one entry per CDR3 protein. Among a few hundred thousand distinct CDR3 sequences listed, about 17% were seen once. The receptor comes from a man aged 18 to 29 who received the YFV17D yellow fever vaccine. The sequenced sample was PBMCs, obtained 4 to 6 days after the first yellow fever vaccination. The chain couples TRBV7-9 to TRBJ1-1; D not resolved. DNA of the CDR3: TGTGCCAGCAGCCCCCGCCGAGTGTCGGGGAGCGGTGAAGCTTTCTTT. Translating gives CASSPRRVSGSGEAFF.